The 30 T cell receptor beta chains below come from one sample, sequenced in a study of T cell responses to AZD1222 COVID-19 vaccine (dated by TCRdb to about 2021). Per the publication, the time point label means: about 28 days (+/-7) after the second vaccine dose. Libraries were built with the immunoSEQ multiplex PCR assay. TCRdb took this table from immuneACCESS and kept in-frame rearrangements with V and J called. Such tables lack part of the clones; where checked against another copy, unresolved V genes explain under half of the gap, and the rest is unexplained. For this sample the table gives some 150,000 clones, of which around 93% were detected only once. The ten largest clones take up around 3.5% of the sample. The material sequenced was peripheral blood, taken 28 days after the second AZD1222 dose. Source of these receptors: an adult who received the AZD1222 COVID-19 vaccine.

V and J are TRBV18 and TRBJ1-2; D gene ambiguous. The CDR3 covers 13 residues. Germline-derived CDR1 and CDR2 are KGHSH and LQKENI. V dropped 3 bases and J dropped 3 bases, with 8 bases sitting between them. In DNA, the CDR3 is TGTGCCAGCTCACCGTTGTCGGACTATGGCTACACCTTC. Translated: CASSPLSDYGYTF.

J is TRBJ1-1 and V is TRBV12-5; 7 bases align to TRBD1. The V and J ends lost 1 base and 7 bases, in that order; junction bases with no gene match: 0. Germline CDR1 is LGHNT and CDR2 is FRNRAP. This CDR3 is built from 12 residues. CDR3 in DNA: TGTGCTAGTGGTTTGGGGACAGGTGAAGCTTTCTTT. This translates into CASGLGTGEAFF.

This chain links TRBV27 with TRBJ2-7, with TRBD2 matching over 11 bases. The CDR3 spans 13 residues. Germline V lookup: CDR1 MNHEY, CDR2 SMNVEV (reference sequence). J was trimmed by 5 bases and V by 3 bases; bases with no gene match: 0. CDR3 residues: CASSLTSGNEQYF. The CDR3 coding sequence is TGTGCCAGCAGTTTGACTAGCGGGAACGAGCAGTACTTC.

J is TRBJ2-1 and V is TRBV18; maybe TRBD2 (7 bases). Trimming took off 2 bases at V and 2 bases at J, with 10 bases between the two ends. The CDR3 consists of 15 residues. Per the germline V gene, CDR1 is KGHSH and CDR2 is LQKENI. CDR3 sequence reads: CASSPTGGTYNEQFF. The CDR3 DNA reads as TGTGCCAGCTCACCAACGGGGGGCACCTACAATGAGCAGTTCTTC. The whole variable domain, remainder taken from reference TRBV18 and TRBJ2-1, is NAGVMQNPRHLVRRRGQEARLRCSPMKGHSHVYWYRQLPEEGLKFMVYLQKENIIDESGMPKERFSAEFPKEGPSILRIQQVVRGDSAAYFCASSPTGGTYNEQFFGPGTRLTVL.

J is TRBJ2-7 and V is TRBV14, with D hard to call. The V and J ends lost 1 base and 1 base respectively, with 8 bases between them. The CDR3 contains 14 residues. Germline CDR1 SGHDN, CDR2 FVKESK. CDR3 residues: CASSQGVGSYEQYF. The CDR3 DNA reads TGTGCCAGCAGCCAAGGGGTGGGATCCTACGAGCAGTACTTC.

The chain combines TRBV5-1 with TRBJ1-3, with D perhaps TRBD1 (6 bases). Germline values: CDR1 SGHRS, CDR2 YFSETQ. This CDR3 contains 15 residues. Trimming took off 5 bases at V and 1 base at J, with 13 bases between the two ends. Written as DNA, the CDR3 is TGCGCCAGCAGTCAGGGGCCGATATCTGGAAACACCATATATTTT. Translated, it gives CASSQGPISGNTIYF.

The V and J genes are TRBV27 and TRBJ1-2, with no clear D. The CDR3 length is 13 residues. V lost 8 bases to trimming and J lost 2 bases, with 12 bases between them. The germline V gene has CDR1 MNHEY and CDR2 SMNVEV (reference sequence). The CDR3 spells CASGPSRNYGYTF. DNA of the CDR3: TGTGCCAGCGGTCCTTCCCGAAACTATGGCTACACCTTC.

This clone is a singleton in its sample. This CDR3 reads CAWSVGTGGREKLFF. CDR3 coding DNA: TGTGCCTGGAGTGTAGGGACAGGGGGCAGAGAAAAACTGTTTTTT. The chain carries TRBV30 and TRBJ1-4, with 12 positions matching TRBD1. With 0 bases clipped from V and 8 bases from J, the junction kept 4 bases outside the gene matches. Germline CDR1 is GTSNPN and CDR2 is SVGIG (reference sequence). This CDR3 spans 15 amino acids.

This chain links TRBV6-2 or TRBV6-3 with TRBJ1-5, with D uncertain. The CDR3 consists of 16 residues. Germline CDR1 MNHEY, CDR2 SVGEGT. V was pared by 0 bases and J by 2 bases, with 11 bases between. CDR3 sequence: CASSYSVSRGNQPQHF. CDR3 DNA: TGTGCCAGCAGTTACTCGGTATCTCGGGGCAATCAGCCCCAGCATTTT.

V and J are TRBV7-3 and TRBJ2-2; D possibly matches TRBD1 or TRBD2 (5 bases each). Germline V gene lookup returns CDR1 SGHTA and CDR2 FQGTGA. Trimming stripped 0 bases from V and 2 bases from J, with 10 bases between. This CDR3 has 16 amino acids. The CDR3 DNA sequence: TGTGCCAGCAGCTTAACGTACGGGGACAACACCGGGGAGCTGTTTTTT. It translates to CASSLTYGDNTGELFF.

V usage is TRBV12-3 or TRBV12-4 and J usage is TRBJ1-1; D is unresolved. V gave up 5 bases and J gave up 10 bases, with 14 bases separating them. The CDR3 is 12 residues long. The CDR3 loop is CASSPRGVSAFF. CDR3 nucleotide sequence: TGTGCCAGCAGTCCTAGAGGAGTATCAGCTTTCTTT.

The V gene is TRBV5-4, the J gene TRBJ1-2; D is possibly TRBD1 (5 bases). Trimming cost V 4 bases and J 6 bases, with 16 bases left between them. Germline CDR1 reads SGHNT; CDR2 reads YYREEE (reference sequence). The CDR3 is made up of 14 amino acids. The CDR3 DNA reads TGTGCCAGCAGCCTGGGGCAGGGTCAGGATGGCTACACCTTC. Translated: CASSLGQGQDGYTF.

CDR3 DNA: TGTGCCAGCAGACAGGGGGACACTGAAGCTTTCTTT. Translating gives CASRQGDTEAFF. The chain recombines TRBV18 with TRBJ1-1, with 9 positions matching TRBD1. The CDR3 contains 12 residues. Germline assignment: CDR1 KGHSH and CDR2 LQKENI. V was pared by 8 bases and J by 3 bases, with 1 base of the junction left unmatched.

The chain employs TRBV19 and TRBJ1-2; weak D call: TRBD1 (5 bases). The CDR3 has 15 amino acids. CDR1 LNHDA and CDR2 SQIVND come from the germline V gene (reference sequence). V lost 4 bases, J lost 4 bases, and 16 bases lay in between. Written as DNA, the CDR3 is TGTGCCAGTAGTAGGAGCCGCGTGGGGGGCTATGGCTACACCTTC. Its protein product is CASSRSRVGGYGYTF.

This chain connects TRBV7-2 to TRBJ1-2, with D uncertain. Germline assignment: CDR1 SGHTA and CDR2 FQGNSA. V gave up 1 base and J gave up 0 bases, with 9 bases separating them. This CDR3 is built from 15 residues. CDR3 region: CASSLGSRANYGYTF. DNA for the CDR3: TGTGCCAGCAGCTTAGGATCCCGAGCTAACTATGGCTACACCTTC.

J is TRBJ2-1 and V is TRBV12-3 or TRBV12-4; D is ambiguous. V was cut by 4 bases and J by 5 bases, with 6 bases left in between. The CDR3 length is 12 residues. For the CDR3, the DNA is TGTGCCAGCAGTTCGTTCGACAATGAGCAGTTCTTC. It encodes CASSSFDNEQFF.

The V gene is TRBV7-9, the J gene TRBJ2-7; D uncertain. This CDR3 spans 14 amino acids. Germline V gene lookup returns CDR1 SEHNR and CDR2 FQNEAQ (reference sequence). V was pared by 1 base and J by 2 bases, with 9 bases between. CDR3 residues: CASSLVGQTYEQYF. CDR3 in DNA: TGTGCCAGCAGCTTAGTAGGTCAAACCTACGAGCAGTACTTC.

The chain carries TRBV5-4 and TRBJ2-3, with 11 bases matching TRBD2. This CDR3 is built from 16 residues. The germline V gene has CDR1 SGHNT and CDR2 YYREEE (reference sequence). Trimming removed 2 bases from V and 3 bases from J; junction bases left unmatched: 5. The CDR3 loop reads CASSFRLAGMTDTQYF. The CDR3 region has the DNA TGTGCCAGCAGCTTCCGACTAGCGGGAATGACAGATACGCAGTATTTT.

The V and J genes are TRBV28 and TRBJ1-1, with TRBD1 matching over 7 bases. Germline CDR1 MDHEN, CDR2 SYDVKM. The V gene end was trimmed by 5 bases and the J gene end by 0 bases; junction bases not matched to a gene: 6. The CDR3 sequence is 15 residues long. As DNA, the CDR3 is TGTGCCAGCAGTCGACAGGGCTACATGAACACTGAAGCTTTCTTT. This gives the protein CASSRQGYMNTEAFF.

This clone was picked up one time. This rearrangement joins TRBV5-1 to TRBJ2-7, with TRBD1 matching over 7 bases. Trimming cost V 1 base and J 4 bases; bases outside gene matches: 2. The CDR3 sequence is 13 residues long. CDR1 is SGHRS, CDR2 YFSETQ, per germline. In DNA, the CDR3 is TGCGCCAGCAGCTTGCGACAGGGTTACGAGCAGTACTTC. Translated: CASSLRQGYEQYF.

The chain has TRBV28 and TRBJ2-5, with D perhaps given as TRBD1 or TRBD2 (5 bases each). The germline V and J ends were trimmed by 7 bases and 4 bases, with 19 bases remaining between them. This CDR3 has 15 residues. The germline gives CDR1 MDHEN, CDR2 SYDVKM. CDR3 nucleotide sequence: TGTGCCAGCAACTCGGGACCTCGGAGGCGAGAGACCCAGTACTTC. Its translation is CASNSGPRRRETQYF.

The chain couples TRBV18 to TRBJ2-3; 11 bases are shared with TRBD2. With V trimmed by 3 bases and J by 5 bases, 4 bases remained unmatched. CDR3 length: 15 residues. Germline V gene data show CDR1 as KGHSH and CDR2 as LQKENI. Here the CDR3 reads CASSPPGTSGDTQYF. Here the CDR3 DNA reads TGTGCCAGCTCACCGCCCGGGACTAGCGGAGATACGCAGTATTTT.

This clone has more than one count but fewer than ten. Written as DNA, the CDR3 is TGTGCCAGCCACCAAGGCGGGGGCTCCTACGAGCAGTACTTC. Encoded protein: CASHQGGGSYEQYF. The chain has TRBV5-4 and TRBJ2-7, with 7 bases fitting TRBD2. Per germline, CDR1 SGHNT and CDR2 YYREEE (reference sequence). CDR3 length equals 14 residues. The V and J ends lost 7 bases and 0 bases, in that order; junction bases with no gene match: 7.

The V and J genes are TRBV10-1 and TRBJ2-7; 11 bases are shared with TRBD1. CDR3 length: 16 residues. Germline CDR1 WNHNN, CDR2 SYGVQD (reference sequence). Trimming took 2 bases from V and 7 from J; bases not matched to a gene: 10. The CDR3 nucleotides read TGCGCCAGCAGTGAGCTGGACAGGGGGCTCATGGGGGAGCAGTACTTC. Translation: CASSELDRGLMGEQYF.

The chain carries TRBV6-5 and TRBJ1-2; D might be TRBD1 (5 bases). Germline assignment: CDR1 MNHEY and CDR2 SVGAGI. Trimming pared 6 bases from V and 8 bases from J, leaving 22 bases between. The CDR3 consists of 15 residues. The CDR3 loop reads CASSPHARDFFGYTF. CDR3 coding DNA: TGTGCCAGCAGCCCACACGCCAGGGATTTTTTCGGCTACACCTTC.

V usage is TRBV2 and J usage is TRBJ1-1; D is possibly TRBD1 (6 bases). Germline V CDR1 and CDR2: SNHLY, FYNNEI. Between the trimmed V and J ends, which lost 6 bases and 1 base, there was a span of 9 bases. The CDR3 extends over 13 amino acids. CDR3 nucleotide sequence: TGTGCCAGCAGCGGACAGAAGAACACTGAAGCTTTCTTT. Translation gives CASSGQKNTEAFF.

This chain joins TRBV3-1 (or the pseudogene TRBV3-2) and TRBJ2-1; D call uncertain. The CDR3 runs to 13 residues. Germline V lookup: CDR1 LGHDT, CDR2 YNNKEL (reference sequence). V was pared by 0 bases and J by 7 bases, with 7 bases between. The CDR3 is CASSQDLGNEQFF. DNA for the CDR3: TGTGCCAGCAGCCAAGATTTGGGAAATGAGCAGTTCTTC.

This chain uses TRBV11-2 with TRBJ2-5; D not certain. The germline V gene has CDR1 SGHAT and CDR2 FQNNGV. This CDR3 is built from 14 residues. The V end was cut by 1 base, the J end by 5 bases, with 11 bases between. This CDR3 is CASSLGLRSETQYF. As DNA, the CDR3 is TGTGCCAGCAGCTTAGGCCTCCGGTCGGAGACCCAGTACTTC.

The CDR3 sequence is CAISGGEYGYTF. The DNA of the CDR3 is TGTGCCATCAGCGGGGGGGAATATGGCTACACCTTC. The chain joins TRBV28 to TRBJ1-2, with D possibly TRBD1 on 5 matching bases. From germline, CDR1 is MDHEN and CDR2 SYDVKM. The CDR3 length is 12 residues. The V gene lost 10 bases and the J gene lost 5 bases, with 14 bases spanning the gap.

The chain has TRBV29-1 and TRBJ2-4, with 8 bases matching TRBD1. CDR1 is SQVTM and CDR2 is ANQGSEA in the germline V gene. CDR3 length: 14 amino acids. V lost 6 bases to trimming and J lost 9 bases; unmatched junction nucleotides: 13. The CDR3 region has the DNA TGCAGCGTCCGCGCAGGGGGCGCGATGTCCATTCAGTACTTC. This codes for CSVRAGGAMSIQYF.